This T cell receptor (beta chain) was retrieved from a study of T cell responses to AZD1222 COVID-19 vaccine. The table came from immunoSEQ multiplex PCR; TCRdb's copy has only in-frame clones and leaves some out. The repertoire holds around 65,000 clones, about 74% seen once, with around an eighth in the top ten. Between the trimmed V and J ends, which lost 0 bases and 7 bases, there was a span of 6 bases. The CDR3 extends over 11 amino acids. CDR1 and CDR2 from the germline V gene are GTSNPN and SVGIG (reference sequence). Study-level results: It was only a handful of AZD1222 recipients who were seropositive at baseline. The span of vaccine-associated CD4 TCRs extended across spike, with dominance at 160-218 and 743-854. Spike-specific TCR repertoires showed rising breadth and depth after two AZD1222 doses.

To note about this clone: Its antigen is unknown.

The V call is TRBV30, the J call TRBJ1-2, with D hard to call. The TCR sequence derives from an adult in good health. The specimen comprised peripheral blood, sampled on day 0 of AZD1222 vaccination. This chain's CDR3 is CAWSVSSGYTF. CDR3 nucleotide sequence: TGTGCCTGGAGTGTATCAAGTGGCTACACCTTC. The full variable domain, with the rest looked up from reference TRBV30 and TRBJ1-2, is SQTIHQWPATLVQPVGSPLSLECTVEGTSNPNLYWYRQAAGRGLQLLFYSVGIGQISSEVPQNLSASRPQDRQFILSSKKLLLSDSGFYLCAWSVSSGYTFGSGTRLTVV.